This T cell receptor beta chain was found in a study of CD8 T cells in Susac syndrome. RNA, at roughly 0.45 to 1 ug, was reverse transcribed with random hexamers. One entry per CDR3 protein results from TCRdb running MiXCR on the immunoSEQ multiplex PCR reads. The sample has hundreds of thousands of distinct CDR3 sequences, more than 70% seen once; the top ten hold under 0.15%. Germline V gene data show CDR1 as SGHNT and CDR2 as YYREEE (reference sequence). This CDR3 has 16 amino acids. V gave up 2 bases and J gave up 3 bases, with 17 bases separating them. Sample: CD8+ T cells from PBMCs. The clonotype comes from a human donor with multiple sclerosis. The chain joins TRBV5-4 to TRBJ1-1; TRBD1 is a possible D gene (6 bases). The CDR3 sequence is CASSLPGVLPHTEAFF. The CDR3 coding sequence is TGTGCCAGCAGCTTACCAGGGGTTCTCCCTCACACTGAAGCTTTCTTT. The whole variable domain, remainder taken from reference TRBV5-4 and TRBJ1-1, is ETGVTQSPTHLIKTRGQQVTLRCSSQSGHNTVSWYQQALGQGPQFIFQYYREEENGRGNFPPRFSGLQFPNYSSELNVNALELDDSALYLCASSLPGVLPHTEAFFGQGTRLTVV.